Presented here are 2 T cell receptor beta chains from one specimen sequenced in a study of T cells in Graves' hyperthyroidism and ophthalmopathy. What was amplified from RNA transcripts were TCR beta CDR3 regions. The TCR CDR3 was amplified in a first-round RT-PCR using the HTBI primer set. TCRdb re-derived calls from the multiplex PCR reads in MiXCR, one entry per CDR3 protein. The sample has 600,000 to 800,000 distinct CDR3 sequences; under 45% are singletons. Sequences were obtained from blood. Receptors were obtained from a woman aged 40 to 50 with Graves' hyperthyroidism.

The chain recombines TRBV5-6 with TRBJ2-5; D is unresolved. There are 14 residues in the CDR3. Looked up from germline, CDR1 is SGHDT and CDR2 is YYEEEE. V dropped 4 bases and J dropped 0 bases, with 10 bases sitting between them. The CDR3 DNA is TGTGCCAGCAGCCTCCCAATCTACCAAGAGACCCAGTACTTC. This encodes CASSLPIYQETQYF.

V is TRBV29-1 and J is TRBJ2-3; unclear D gene. Germline loops: CDR1 SQVTM, CDR2 ANQGSEA. The CDR3 spans 15 residues. The V and J ends lost 3 bases and 2 bases respectively, with 15 bases between them. The CDR3 is CSVDGTDVPTDTQYF. The CDR3 DNA reads as TGCAGCGTTGATGGCACGGATGTCCCCACAGATACGCAGTATTTT.